The clone carrying this TCR beta chain was seen repeatedly, ten times or more. Its antigen remains unidentified. This sample is drawn from a study of T cells after yellow fever vaccination. Study-wide results and limits: Peak timing came faster in the weaker secondary response, day 5 versus 15.

The CDR3 extends over 13 amino acids. V was trimmed by 0 bases and J by 4 bases, leaving 6 bases between them. The germline gives CDR1 LGHNA, CDR2 YSLEER. A universal primer site and UMIs were added as TCR cDNA was made by 5'RACE template switching. TCRdb recomputed calls from the 5' RACE reads with MiXCR, one row per CDR3 protein. Of about 430,000 distinct CDR3 sequences listed, 18% are singletons. The sequence was collected from a man younger than 35 who received the YFV17D yellow fever vaccine. Source: PBMCs, taken before the yellow fever booster vaccination. The chain combines TRBV4-3 with TRBJ1-1, with D unclear. The chain's CDR3 is CASSQDRGTEAFF. In DNA, the CDR3 is TGCGCCAGCAGCCAAGACAGAGGCACTGAAGCTTTCTTT.